This T cell receptor (beta chain) was sequenced for a study of blood T cell repertoires in COVID-19. Study summary: The United States, Italy and Spain provided the acute and convalescent COVID-19 samples.

What the recovered Cohort 3 donors had was two negative PCRs, clearance, or symptom resolution. The V gene's germline CDR1 is ENHRY and CDR2 SYGVKD. The CDR3 has 17 residues. V was pared by 3 bases and J by 0 bases, with 17 bases between. Data came from immunoSEQ multiplex PCR; TCRdb stores just in-frame clones and leaves some out. Of about 240,000 clones in the sample, around nine tenths were seen once. The source of this sequence is a woman younger than 45 who had recovered from COVID-19. The chain joins TRBV10-3 to TRBJ1-1, with a possible D match to TRBD1 (6 bases). Sequencing input: PBMCs or T cells enriched from blood (not recorded which). The CDR3 sequence is CAISDSHKGGMNTEAFF. The CDR3 nucleotides are TGTGCCATCAGTGACTCCCACAAGGGGGGGATGAACACTGAAGCTTTCTTT.